This TCR beta chain was documented in a study of CD8+ T cells in alopecia areata. After isolation, RNA underwent reverse transcription to generate cDNA as the sequencing template. TCRdb's copy holds only in-frame clones and misses some; the assay was immunoSEQ multiplex PCR. The sample contains some 51,000 clones, almost 97% of which appear only once. Study-level points and caveats: When scalp samples are sequenced, resident alphabeta T cells of normal skin are also captured. Lesional tissue from the scalp (especially in alopecia totalis/universalis) showed higher clonality than normal scalp.

A single count supports this clone. Antigen: not known. The germline CDR1 and CDR2 sequences are SNHLY and FYNNEI. Trimming pared 8 bases from V and 2 bases from J, leaving 13 bases between. The CDR3 length is 14 residues. The specimen comprised CD8+ T cells sorted from blood, sampled at week 0. The TCR originated in a human donor with alopecia areata. This rearrangement joins TRBV2 to TRBJ1-5, with D maybe TRBD1 (5 bases). DNA for the CDR3: TGTGCCAGCCGGAGGGTAGGGGGCAATCAGCCCCAGCATTTT. It specifies CASRRVGGNQPQHF. The complete variable domain, with remaining parts taken from reference TRBV2 and TRBJ1-5, reads EPEVTQTPSHQVTQMGQEVILRCVPISNHLYFYWYRQILGQKVEFLVSFYNNEISEKSEIFDDQFSVERPDGSNFTLKIRSTKLEDSAMYFCASRRVGGNQPQHFGDGTRLSIL.